Below, 10 T cell receptor beta chains from the same sample are listed, as sequenced in a study of T-cell memory formation after mild COVID-19. TCRdb ran MiXCR on the 5' RACE reads and lists one entry per CDR3 protein. In the table there are just over 150,000 distinct CDR3 sequences, around 30% of which are singletons. Sequencing used PBMCs or a T cell subset sorted from them (not recorded which). The receptors shown here come from an adult woman who had mild COVID-19 (a few samples of this study predate the infection). Cell type and time point are not known.

This clonotype turned up a few times. The chain carries TRBV24-1 and TRBJ2-3, with a weak D call TRBD1 (5 bases). Trimming pared 7 bases from V and 5 bases from J, leaving 12 bases between. Germline V CDR1 and CDR2: KGHDR, SFDVKD. CDR3 length equals 13 residues. CDR3 coding DNA: TGTGCCACCAGCGCTCTGGGGCGAGATACGCAGTATTTT. This sequence encodes CATSALGRDTQYF.

The V and J genes are TRBV5-1 and TRBJ1-4, with 9 bases matching TRBD1. Germline V gives CDR1 SGHRS, CDR2 YFSETQ. The length of the CDR3 is 15 residues. The J segment lost 8 bases and the V segment lost 3 bases, leaving 8 bases of the junction unmatched. This CDR3 is CASSSNRGRGEKLFF. The CDR3 DNA reads as TGCGCCAGCAGCTCCAACAGGGGGCGAGGAGAAAAACTGTTTTTT.

This chain uses TRBV9 with TRBJ2-1; D is possibly TRBD2 (6 bases). Trimming shortened V by 6 bases and J by 0 bases, and 13 bases separated the two germline ends. The CDR3 is 15 residues long. CDR1 SGDLS and CDR2 YYNGEE come from the germline V gene. CDR3 nucleotides: TGTGCCAGCAACGAATTAGCGGACTCCTACAATGAGCAGTTCTTC. This translates into CASNELADSYNEQFF.

This clonotype occurred many times. This rearrangement joins TRBV7-2 to TRBJ2-1; 9 bases fit TRBD2. CDR3 size: 15 residues. With 4 bases clipped from V and 7 bases from J, the junction kept 8 bases outside the gene matches. CDR1 is SGHTA, CDR2 FQGNSA, per germline. CDR3 protein: CASSSVAGARNEQFF. The CDR3 coding sequence is TGTGCCAGCAGCTCCGTAGCGGGAGCTAGGAATGAGCAGTTCTTC. Using reference TRBV7-2 and TRBJ2-1 for the parts outside the CDR3, the full variable domain is GAGVSQSPSNKVTEKGKDVELRCDPISGHTALYWYRQSLGQGLEFLIYFQGNSAPDKSGLPSDRFSAERTGGSVSTLTIQRTQQEDSAVYLCASSSVAGARNEQFFGPGTRLTVL.

This clonotype was observed a handful of times. The chain has TRBV6-2 or TRBV6-3 and TRBJ2-7, with D perhaps matching TRBD1 or TRBD2 (5 bases each). Germline CDR1 and CDR2: MNHEY and SVGEGT. V was shortened by 10 bases and J by 1 base, with 20 bases between the two germline ends. The CDR3 consists of 15 residues. CDR3 sequence (DNA): TGTGCCATCACCAGATTCCGGGACGGGTCCTACGAGCAGTACTTC. Protein product: CAITRFRDGSYEQYF.

V usage is TRBV7-2 and J usage is TRBJ2-3; perhaps TRBD1 as D (6 bases). Germline V gives CDR1 SGHTA, CDR2 FQGNSA. There are 13 residues in the CDR3. V was trimmed by 5 bases and J by 6 bases, leaving 12 bases between them. The CDR3 sequence: CASSPRQVDTQYF. DNA of the CDR3: TGTGCCAGCAGCCCCCGACAGGTGGATACGCAGTATTTT.

This rearrangement joins TRBV7-2 to TRBJ2-1, with D possibly matching TRBD2 (5 bases). This CDR3 spans 14 amino acids. V was cut by 5 bases and J by 7 bases, with 15 bases left in between. The V gene's germline CDR1 is SGHTA and CDR2 FQGNSA. The CDR3 DNA is TGTGCCAGCAGCACCGAGCCCTCGGGGAATGAGCAGTTCTTC. It is translated as CASSTEPSGNEQFF.

CDR3 sequence (DNA): TGTGCCACCAGTGACACCAGCGGGAGCTCCTACAATGAGCAGTTCTTC. It yields the protein CATSDTSGSSYNEQFF. The chain couples TRBV24-1 to TRBJ2-1, with 8 positions matching TRBD2. The CDR3 runs 16 residues. The V gene's germline CDR1 is KGHDR and CDR2 SFDVKD. The trim removed 4 bases at V and 0 bases at J, leaving 4 bases unmatched.

The chain is built from TRBV7-9 and TRBJ1-1, with D maybe TRBD1 (5 bases). With 4 bases removed from V and 4 bases from J, the gap between germline ends came to 16 bases. The CDR3 loop spans 15 amino acids. CDR1 is SEHNR, CDR2 FQNEAQ, per germline (reference sequence). Here the CDR3 DNA reads TGTGCCAGCAGCTCAACCCGACAGAGCAGCACTGAAGCTTTCTTT. Amino acids: CASSSTRQSSTEAFF.

In this sample, this clonotype turned up once. The chain employs TRBV20-1 and TRBJ1-5; 9 bases align to TRBD1. The CDR3 is made up of 15 amino acids. V trimming: 5 bases; J trimming: 1 base; junction bases outside the gene matches: 6. Germline assignment: CDR1 DFQATT and CDR2 SNEGSKA (reference sequence). The CDR3 DNA follows: TGCAGTGCTGCACAGGGGGCTCGAAGCAATCAGCCCCAGCATTTT. This gives the protein CSAAQGARSNQPQHF.